This T cell receptor beta chain was sequenced for a study of a mutant IDH1 vaccine in newly diagnosed glioma. Whole-study results and caveats: Immune responses induced by the vaccine were seen in 93.3% of patients, spanning multiple MHC alleles. Changes in the top peripheral T cell clonotypes seemingly had no bearing on pseudoprogression.

Comment on this clone: Antigen: not known.

This CDR3 has 14 residues. The V and J ends lost 0 bases and 5 bases respectively, with 11 bases between them. Germline assignment: CDR1 SGHDT and CDR2 YYEEEE. Documented time point: baseline, week 1 (first vaccination visit). Treatment described: pre-vaccination baseline after standard-of-care therapy. Only in-frame clones appear in the TCRdb table, and some are missing; sequencing was by immunoSEQ multiplex PCR. The table lists about 98,000 clones, 85% to 90% of them singletons. Material: PBMCs, obtained from a glioma patient treated with radiotherapy, temozolomide or both. This chain joins TRBV5-6 and TRBJ1-1; possible D gene TRBD1, 5 bases. This sequence originates from a woman aged 45-65 years with glioma. CDR3 protein: CASSLVWGETEAFF. The DNA for the CDR3 is TGTGCCAGCAGCTTGGTATGGGGGGAAACTGAAGCTTTCTTT.